This TCR beta chain was sequenced for a study of T cells in women clearing cervical HPV infection. Study as a whole: No precancer developed; the control's incident HPV16 infection cleared within 12 months. Controls gave blood once infection was undetectable; cases at lesion identification. General study points: Repertoire richness, not evenness, was significantly elevated in CIN3+ cases versus controls. Richness differences could reflect unmeasured T-cell content per sample.

Concerning this clone itself: Antigen: not known. The CDR3 extends 3 residues past the end of the read, so its final part is completed from the germline J gene.

Using immunoSEQ multiplex PCR, the repertoire was profiled, and TCRdb retains in-frame clones only, with some absent. In total, the table holds 40,000 to 55,000 clones. This CDR3 has 13 amino acids. Germline lookup yields CDR1 SEHNR and CDR2 FQNEAQ (reference sequence). The TCR originated in a woman between 18 and 70 years old with a cervical HPV16 infection that either progressed to CIN3+ or cleared (not recorded which). This chain uses TRBV7-9 with TRBJ1-2; D gene uncertain. The specimen was blood buffy coat. CDR3 DNA, as far as it was read: TGTGCCAGCAGCGTCGGCTTCACAGATACC. Protein sequence: CASSVGFTDT. The CDR3 in full is CASSVGFTDTYTF.